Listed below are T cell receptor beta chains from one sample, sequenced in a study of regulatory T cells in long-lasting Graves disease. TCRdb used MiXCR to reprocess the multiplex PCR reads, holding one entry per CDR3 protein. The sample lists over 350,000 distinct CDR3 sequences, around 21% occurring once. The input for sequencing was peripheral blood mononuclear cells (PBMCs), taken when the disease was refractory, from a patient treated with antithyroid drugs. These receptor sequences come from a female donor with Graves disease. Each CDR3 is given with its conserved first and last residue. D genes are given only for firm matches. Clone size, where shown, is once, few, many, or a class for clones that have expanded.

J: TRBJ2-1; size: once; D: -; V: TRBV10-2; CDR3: CASTPGSNEQFF; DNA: TGCGCCAGCACCCCAGGGAGCAATGAGCAGTTCTTC
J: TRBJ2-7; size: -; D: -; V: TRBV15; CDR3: CATSRDRRTDSYEQYF; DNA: TGTGCCACCAGCAGAGATAGAAGGACAGATTCCTACGAGCAGTACTTC
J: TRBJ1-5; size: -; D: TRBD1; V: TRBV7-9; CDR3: CASSSSGTGVNQPQHF; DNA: TGTGCCAGCAGCTCCTCCGGGACAGGGGTCAATCAGCCCCAGCATTTT
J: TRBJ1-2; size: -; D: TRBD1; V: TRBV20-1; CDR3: CSARDRQGYGGYTF; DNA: TGCAGTGCTAGAGATCGACAGGGATATGGTGGCTACACCTTC
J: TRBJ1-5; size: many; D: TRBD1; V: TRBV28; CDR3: CASSSSRGFNQPQHF; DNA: TGTGCCAGCAGTTCGAGCAGGGGGTTCAATCAGCCCCAGCATTTT
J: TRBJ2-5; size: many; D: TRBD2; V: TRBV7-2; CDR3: CASSFLGGSKETQYF; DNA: TGTGCCAGCAGCTTCCTAGGCGGGAGTAAGGAGACCCAGTACTTC
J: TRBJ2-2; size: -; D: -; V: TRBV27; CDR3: CASAILFSGNTGELFF; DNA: TGTGCCAGCGCAATCCTATTCTCGGGGAACACCGGGGAGCTGTTTTTT
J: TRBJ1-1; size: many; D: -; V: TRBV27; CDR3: CASSSIQGSNTEAFF; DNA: TGTGCCAGCAGTTCAATACAGGGTTCGAACACTGAAGCTTTCTTT
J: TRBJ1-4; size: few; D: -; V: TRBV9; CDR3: CASSGGDIREKLFF; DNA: TGTGCCAGCAGCGGAGGGGACATACGTGAAAAACTGTTTTTT
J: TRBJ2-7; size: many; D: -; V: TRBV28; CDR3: CASKFGEYKQYF; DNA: TGTGCCAGCAAGTTCGGAGAATATAAGCAGTACTTC
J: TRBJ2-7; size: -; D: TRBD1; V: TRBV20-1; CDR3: CSATSGQGTYEQYF; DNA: TGCAGTGCTACCAGCGGACAGGGTACCTACGAGCAGTACTTC
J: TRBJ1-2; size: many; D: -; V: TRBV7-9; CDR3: CASQGQGNGYTF; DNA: TGTGCATCGCAGGGTCAGGGCAATGGCTACACCTTC
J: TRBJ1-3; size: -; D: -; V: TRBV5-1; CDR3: CASSSWDLGNTIYF; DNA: TGCGCCAGTAGCTCCTGGGACCTTGGAAACACCATATATTTT
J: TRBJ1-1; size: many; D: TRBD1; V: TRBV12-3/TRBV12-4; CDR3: CASSFRQGVGEAFF; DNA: TGTGCCAGCAGTTTCCGACAGGGAGTCGGCGAAGCTTTCTTT
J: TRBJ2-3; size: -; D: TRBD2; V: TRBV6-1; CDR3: CASNSGTTNTQYF; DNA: TGTGCCAGCAATAGCGGGACCACGAATACGCAGTATTTT
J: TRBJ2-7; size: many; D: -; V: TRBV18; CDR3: CASSPGEGYEQYF; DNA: TGTGCCAGCTCACCGGGTGAAGGCTACGAGCAGTACTTC
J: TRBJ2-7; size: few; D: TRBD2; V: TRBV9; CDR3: CASSASGRGAYEQYF; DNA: TGTGCCAGCAGCGCCAGCGGGAGAGGGGCCTACGAGCAGTACTTC
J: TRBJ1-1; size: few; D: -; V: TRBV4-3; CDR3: CASSQGAGKGTEAFF; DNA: TGCGCCAGCAGCCAAGGAGCAGGGAAGGGTACTGAAGCTTTCTTT
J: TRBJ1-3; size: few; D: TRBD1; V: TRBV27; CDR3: CATADRGSGNTIYF; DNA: TGTGCCACCGCTGACAGGGGGAGTGGAAACACCATATATTTT
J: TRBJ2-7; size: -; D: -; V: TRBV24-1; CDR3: CATSDSPSVYEQYF; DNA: TGTGCCACCAGTGATTCTCCTAGCGTCTACGAGCAGTACTTC
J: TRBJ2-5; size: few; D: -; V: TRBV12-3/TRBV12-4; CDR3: CASSLRAGPIQETQYF; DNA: TGTGCCAGCAGTTTAAGGGCAGGGCCTATCCAAGAGACCCAGTACTTC
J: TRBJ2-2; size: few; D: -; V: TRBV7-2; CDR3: CASSLDLAVRELFF; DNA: TGTGCCAGCAGCTTAGATCTAGCAGTTAGGGAGCTGTTTTTT
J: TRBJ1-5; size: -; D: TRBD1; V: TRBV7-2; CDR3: CASSSRTGGWQPQHF; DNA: TGTGCCAGCAGCAGCAGAACAGGGGGCTGGCAGCCCCAGCATTTT
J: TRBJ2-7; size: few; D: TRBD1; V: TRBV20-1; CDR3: CSAPVGGHEQYF; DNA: TGCAGTGCCCCCGTAGGGGGCCACGAGCAGTACTTC
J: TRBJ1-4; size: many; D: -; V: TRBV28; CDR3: CASSPVGVNEKLFF; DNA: TGTGCCAGCAGCCCCGTAGGGGTTAATGAAAAACTGTTTTTT
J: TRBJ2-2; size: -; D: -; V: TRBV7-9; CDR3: CASSLNSPGENTGELFF; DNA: TGTGCCAGCAGCCTAAATTCCCCGGGGGAGAACACCGGGGAGCTGTTTTTT
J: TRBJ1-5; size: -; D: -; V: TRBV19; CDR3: CASRYGSNQPQHF; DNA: TGTGCCAGTAGATATGGGAGCAATCAGCCCCAGCATTTT
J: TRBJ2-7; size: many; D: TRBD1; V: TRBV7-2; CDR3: CASSSSRTGAFYEQYF; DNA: TGTGCCAGCAGCTCCTCGCGGACAGGGGCATTTTACGAGCAGTACTTC
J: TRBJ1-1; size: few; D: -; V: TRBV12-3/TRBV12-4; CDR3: CASSFDVNTEAFF; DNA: TGTGCCAGCAGTTTTGATGTGAACACTGAAGCTTTCTTT
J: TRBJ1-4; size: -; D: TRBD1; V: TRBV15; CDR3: CAISRGQGGTNEKLFF; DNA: TGTGCCATCAGCAGGGGACAGGGGGGGACTAATGAAAAACTGTTTTTT
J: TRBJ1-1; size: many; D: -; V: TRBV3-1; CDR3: CASSLSTKRTEAFF; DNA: TGTGCCAGCAGCCTATCCACAAAAAGGACTGAAGCTTTCTTT
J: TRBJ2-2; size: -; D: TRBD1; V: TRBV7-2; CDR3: CASSFDRGAGELFF; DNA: TGTGCCAGCAGCTTCGACAGGGGTGCCGGGGAGCTGTTTTTT
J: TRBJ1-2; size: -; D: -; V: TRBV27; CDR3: CASSFYLTVGSRTRGHYGYTF; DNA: TGTGCCAGCAGTTTTTATCTTACGGTGGGCTCCCGAACCCGGGGACATTATGGCTACACCTTC
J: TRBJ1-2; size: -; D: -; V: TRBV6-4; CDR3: CASSEWGQGGYGYTF; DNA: TGTGCCAGCAGTGAGTGGGGGCAGGGAGGCTATGGCTACACCTTC
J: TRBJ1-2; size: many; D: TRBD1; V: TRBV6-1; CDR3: CASSRVTGTGFYGYTF; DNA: TGTGCCAGCAGTCGGGTCACCGGGACAGGCTTCTATGGCTACACCTTC
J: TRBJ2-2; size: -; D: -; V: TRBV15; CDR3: CATSSPGVGTGELFF; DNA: TGTGCCACCAGCAGTCCGGGGGTAGGAACCGGGGAGCTGTTTTTT
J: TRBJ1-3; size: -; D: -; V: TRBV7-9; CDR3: CASSFAGGASGNIIYF; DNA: TGTGCCAGCAGCTTCGCCGGAGGGGCGTCTGGAAACATCATATATTTT
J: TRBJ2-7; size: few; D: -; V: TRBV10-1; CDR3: CAIKEGDEQYF; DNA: TGCGCCATCAAGGAGGGGGACGAGCAGTACTTC
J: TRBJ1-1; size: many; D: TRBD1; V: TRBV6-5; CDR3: CASSYPGQGNPNTEAFF; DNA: TGTGCCAGCAGTTACCCGGGACAGGGGAATCCGAACACTGAAGCTTTCTTT
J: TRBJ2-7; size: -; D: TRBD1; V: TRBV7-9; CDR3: CASSLDGGTGFGEQYF; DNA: TGTGCCAGCAGCTTAGATGGTGGGACAGGGTTCGGCGAGCAGTACTTC
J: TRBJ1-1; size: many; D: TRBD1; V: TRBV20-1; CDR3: CSARSRGQWSTEAFF; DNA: TGCAGTGCAAGGAGCAGGGGGCAATGGAGCACTGAAGCTTTCTTT
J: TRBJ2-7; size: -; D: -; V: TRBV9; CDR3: CASSVTAGSSYEQYF; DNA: TGTGCCAGCAGCGTAACGGCGGGAAGCTCCTACGAGCAGTACTTC
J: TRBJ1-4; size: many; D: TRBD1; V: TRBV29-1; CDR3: CSVEGDRGRDEKLFF; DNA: TGCAGCGTTGAAGGGGACAGGGGGCGCGATGAAAAACTGTTTTTT
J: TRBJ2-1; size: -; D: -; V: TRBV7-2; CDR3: CASSLAVGNYNEQFF; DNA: TGTGCCAGCAGCTTAGCGGTGGGGAACTACAATGAGCAGTTCTTC
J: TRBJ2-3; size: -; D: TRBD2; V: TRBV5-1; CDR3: CASSSPLVGRDTDTQYF; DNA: TGTGCCAGCAGCTCCCCTTTAGTGGGGAGGGATACAGATACGCAGTATTTT